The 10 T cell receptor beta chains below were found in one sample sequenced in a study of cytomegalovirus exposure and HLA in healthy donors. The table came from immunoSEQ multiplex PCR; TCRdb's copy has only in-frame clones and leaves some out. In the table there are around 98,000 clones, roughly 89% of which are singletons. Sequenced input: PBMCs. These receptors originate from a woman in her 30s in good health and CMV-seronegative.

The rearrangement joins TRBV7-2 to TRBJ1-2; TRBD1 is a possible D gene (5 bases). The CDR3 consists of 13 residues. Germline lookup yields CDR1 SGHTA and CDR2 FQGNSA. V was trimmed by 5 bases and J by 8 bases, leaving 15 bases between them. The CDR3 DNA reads TGTGCCAGCAGCCCCAAAGGGGCTCTCGGCTACACCTTC. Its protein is CASSPKGALGYTF.

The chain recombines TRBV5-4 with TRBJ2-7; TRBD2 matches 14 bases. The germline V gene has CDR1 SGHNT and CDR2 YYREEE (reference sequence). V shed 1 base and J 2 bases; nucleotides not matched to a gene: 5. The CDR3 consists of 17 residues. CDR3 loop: CASSLRLAGGSAYEQYF. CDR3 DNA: TGTGCCAGCAGCTTGCGACTAGCGGGAGGGAGTGCCTACGAGCAGTACTTC.

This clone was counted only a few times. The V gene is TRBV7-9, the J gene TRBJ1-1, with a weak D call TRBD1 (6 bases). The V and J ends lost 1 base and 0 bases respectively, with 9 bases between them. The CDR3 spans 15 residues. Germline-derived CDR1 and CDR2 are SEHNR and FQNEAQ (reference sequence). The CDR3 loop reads CASSLGTELNTEAFF. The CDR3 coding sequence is TGTGCCAGCAGCTTAGGGACAGAGCTGAACACTGAAGCTTTCTTT. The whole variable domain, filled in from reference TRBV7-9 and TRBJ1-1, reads DTGVSQNPRHKITKRGQNVTFRCDPISEHNRLYWYRQTLGQGPEFLTYFQNEAQLEKSRLLSDRFSAERPKGSFSTLEIQRTEQGDSAMYLCASSLGTELNTEAFFGQGTRLTVV.

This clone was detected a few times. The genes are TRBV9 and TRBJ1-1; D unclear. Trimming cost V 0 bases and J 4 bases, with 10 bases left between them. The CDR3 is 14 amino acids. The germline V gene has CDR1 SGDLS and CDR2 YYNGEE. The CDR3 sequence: CASSVGDSSTEAFF. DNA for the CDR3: TGTGCCAGCAGCGTAGGCGATAGTAGCACTGAAGCTTTCTTT.

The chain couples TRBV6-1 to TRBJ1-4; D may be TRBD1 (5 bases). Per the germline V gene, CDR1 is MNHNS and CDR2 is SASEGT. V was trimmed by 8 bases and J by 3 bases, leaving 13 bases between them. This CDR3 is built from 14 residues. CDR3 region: CASGGMRSNEKLFF. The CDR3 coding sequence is TGTGCCAGCGGGGGGATGAGATCTAATGAAAAACTGTTTTTT.

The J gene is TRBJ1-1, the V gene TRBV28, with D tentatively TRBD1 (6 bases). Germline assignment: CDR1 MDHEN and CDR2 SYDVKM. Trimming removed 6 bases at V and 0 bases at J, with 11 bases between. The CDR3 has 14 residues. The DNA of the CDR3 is TGTGCCAGCAGGCACGGACAGATGAACACTGAAGCTTTCTTT. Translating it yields CASRHGQMNTEAFF.

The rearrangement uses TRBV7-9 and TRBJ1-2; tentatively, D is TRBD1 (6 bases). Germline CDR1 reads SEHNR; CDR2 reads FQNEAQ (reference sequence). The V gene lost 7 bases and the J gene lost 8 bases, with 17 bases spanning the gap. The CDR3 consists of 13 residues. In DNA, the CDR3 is TGTGCCAGCACACGAAAACACAGGGACGGCTACACCTTC. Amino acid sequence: CASTRKHRDGYTF.

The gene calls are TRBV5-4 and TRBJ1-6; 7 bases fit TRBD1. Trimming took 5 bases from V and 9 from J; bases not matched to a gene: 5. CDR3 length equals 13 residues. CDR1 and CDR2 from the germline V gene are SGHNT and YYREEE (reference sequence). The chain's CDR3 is CASSRDSTSPLHF. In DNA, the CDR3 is TGTGCCAGCAGTCGGGACAGCACTTCACCCCTCCACTTT.

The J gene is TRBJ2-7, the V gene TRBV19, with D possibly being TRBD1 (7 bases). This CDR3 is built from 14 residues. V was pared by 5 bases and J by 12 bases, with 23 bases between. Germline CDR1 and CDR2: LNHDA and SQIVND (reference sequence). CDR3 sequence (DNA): TGTGCCAGTAGTGTCACCCACGGGGGACAGAACCCGTACTTC. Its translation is CASSVTHGGQNPYF.

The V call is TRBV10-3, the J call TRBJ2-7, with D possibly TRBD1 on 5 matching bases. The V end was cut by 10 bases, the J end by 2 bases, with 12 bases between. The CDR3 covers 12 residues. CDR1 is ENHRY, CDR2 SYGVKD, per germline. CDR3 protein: CATQTEAYEQYF. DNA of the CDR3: TGTGCCACCCAGACAGAAGCCTACGAGCAGTACTTC.